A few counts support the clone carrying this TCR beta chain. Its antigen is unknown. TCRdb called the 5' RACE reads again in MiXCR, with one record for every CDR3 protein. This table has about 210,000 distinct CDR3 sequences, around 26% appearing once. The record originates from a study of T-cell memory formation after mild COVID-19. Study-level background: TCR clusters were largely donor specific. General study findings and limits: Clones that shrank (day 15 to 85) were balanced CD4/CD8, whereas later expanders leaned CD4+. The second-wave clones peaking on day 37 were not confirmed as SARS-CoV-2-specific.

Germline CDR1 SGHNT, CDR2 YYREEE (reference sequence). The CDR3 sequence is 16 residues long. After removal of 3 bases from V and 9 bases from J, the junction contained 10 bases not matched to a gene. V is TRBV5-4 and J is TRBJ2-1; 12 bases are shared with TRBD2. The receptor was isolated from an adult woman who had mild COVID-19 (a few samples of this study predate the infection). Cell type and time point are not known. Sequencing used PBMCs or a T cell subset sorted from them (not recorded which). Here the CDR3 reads CASSSKTSGSVSEQFF. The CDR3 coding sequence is TGTGCCAGCAGCTCCAAGACTAGCGGGAGTGTGAGTGAGCAGTTCTTC.